This TCR beta chain was captured in a study of control samples from healthy donors and cancer patients. Only in-frame clones appear in the TCRdb table, and some are missing; sequencing was by immunoSEQ multiplex PCR. This table has fewer than 200,000 clones, around 88% appearing once. The sequencing input was blood. The TCR originated in a woman aged 25-40 years in good health.

CDR3 nucleotide sequence: TGTGCCACCAGCAGAGATATCTACACCTTC. Its protein product is CATSRDIYTF. The chain recombines TRBV15 with TRBJ1-2, with no clear D. Per germline, CDR1 LNHNV and CDR2 YYDKDF (reference sequence). This CDR3 region has 10 residues. V was trimmed by 0 bases and J by 10 bases, leaving 3 bases between them.